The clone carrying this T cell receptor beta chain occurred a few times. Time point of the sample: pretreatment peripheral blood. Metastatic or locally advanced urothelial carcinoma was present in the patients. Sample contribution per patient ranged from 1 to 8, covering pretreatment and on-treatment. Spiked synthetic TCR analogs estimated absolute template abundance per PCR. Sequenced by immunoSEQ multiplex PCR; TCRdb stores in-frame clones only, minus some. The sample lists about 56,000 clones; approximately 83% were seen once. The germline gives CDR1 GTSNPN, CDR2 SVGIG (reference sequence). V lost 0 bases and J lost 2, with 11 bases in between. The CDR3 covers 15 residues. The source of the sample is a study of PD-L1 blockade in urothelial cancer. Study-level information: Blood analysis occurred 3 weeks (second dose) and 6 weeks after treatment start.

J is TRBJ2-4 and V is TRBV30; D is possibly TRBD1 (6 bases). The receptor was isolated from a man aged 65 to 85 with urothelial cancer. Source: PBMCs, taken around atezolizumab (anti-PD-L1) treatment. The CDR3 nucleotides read TGTGCCTGGAGTGTAAAGGGGGTCCCCAAAAACATTCAGTACTTC. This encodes CAWSVKGVPKNIQYF.